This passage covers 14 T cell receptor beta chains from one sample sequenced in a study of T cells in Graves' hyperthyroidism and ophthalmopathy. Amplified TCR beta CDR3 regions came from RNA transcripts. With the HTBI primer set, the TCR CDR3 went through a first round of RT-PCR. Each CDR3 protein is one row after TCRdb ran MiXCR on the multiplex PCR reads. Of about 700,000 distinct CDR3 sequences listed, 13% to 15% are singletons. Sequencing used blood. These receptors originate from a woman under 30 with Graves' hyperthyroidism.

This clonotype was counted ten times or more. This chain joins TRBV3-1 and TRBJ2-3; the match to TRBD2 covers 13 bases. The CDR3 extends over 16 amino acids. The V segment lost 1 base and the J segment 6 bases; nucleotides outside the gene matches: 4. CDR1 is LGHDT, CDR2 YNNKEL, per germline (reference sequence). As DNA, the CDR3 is TGTGCCAGCAGCCAAGTGGGACTAGCGGGATTCGATACGCAGTATTTT. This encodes CASSQVGLAGFDTQYF.

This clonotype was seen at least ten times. The CDR3 region has the DNA TGTGCCAGCAGTTTAGTCGGGGAAAATCAGCCCCAGCATTTT. This encodes CASSLVGENQPQHF. V gene TRBV12-3 or TRBV12-4 combines with J gene TRBJ1-5, with D uncertain. V shed 1 base and J shed 4 bases, with 8 bases lying between them. This CDR3 spans 14 amino acids.

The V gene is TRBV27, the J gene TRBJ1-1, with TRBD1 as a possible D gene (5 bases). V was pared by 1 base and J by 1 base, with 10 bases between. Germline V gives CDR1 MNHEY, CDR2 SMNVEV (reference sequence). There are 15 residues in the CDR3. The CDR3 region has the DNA TGTGCCAGCAGTTTATGGCCGACAGCGAACACTGAAGCTTTCTTT. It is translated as CASSLWPTANTEAFF.

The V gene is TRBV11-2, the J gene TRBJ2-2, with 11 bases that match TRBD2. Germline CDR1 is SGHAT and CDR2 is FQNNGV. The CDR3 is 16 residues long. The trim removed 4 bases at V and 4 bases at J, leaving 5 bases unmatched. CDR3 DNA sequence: TGTGCCAGCAGCTCTCTAGCGGGAGGCAGCACCGGGGAGCTGTTTTTT. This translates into CASSSLAGGSTGELFF.

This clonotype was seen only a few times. The CDR3 nucleotides read TGTGCCAGCGGCGCCCCCGGACAGATCGGAAACACCATATATTTT. Protein product: CASGAPGQIGNTIYF. This chain connects TRBV6-2 or TRBV6-3 to TRBJ1-3; D might be TRBD1 (6 bases). The V gene's germline CDR1 is MNHEY and CDR2 SVGEGT. The CDR3 has 15 residues. V was trimmed by 8 bases and J by 4 bases, leaving 18 bases between them.

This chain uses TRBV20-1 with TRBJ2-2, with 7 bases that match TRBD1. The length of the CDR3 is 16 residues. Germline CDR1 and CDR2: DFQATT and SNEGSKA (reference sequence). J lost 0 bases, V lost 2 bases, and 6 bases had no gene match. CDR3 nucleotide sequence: TGCAGTGCTAGACCTAAACAGGGGACGAACACCGGGGAGCTGTTTTTT. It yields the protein CSARPKQGTNTGELFF.

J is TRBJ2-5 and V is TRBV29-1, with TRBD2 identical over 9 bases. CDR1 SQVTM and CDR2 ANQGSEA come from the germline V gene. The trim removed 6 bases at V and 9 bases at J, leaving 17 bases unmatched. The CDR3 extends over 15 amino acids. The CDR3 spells CSVDLLAGAQTAQYF. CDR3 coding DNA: TGCAGCGTGGATCTCTTAGCGGGAGCCCAAACGGCCCAGTACTTC.

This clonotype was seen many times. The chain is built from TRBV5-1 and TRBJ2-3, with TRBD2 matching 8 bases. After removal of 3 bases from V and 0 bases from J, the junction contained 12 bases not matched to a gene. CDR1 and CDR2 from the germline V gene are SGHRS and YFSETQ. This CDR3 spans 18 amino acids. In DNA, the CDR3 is TGCGCCAGCAGCTCCCTAGCGGGCTCATACTCTAGCACAGATACGCAGTATTTT. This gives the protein CASSSLAGSYSSTDTQYF.

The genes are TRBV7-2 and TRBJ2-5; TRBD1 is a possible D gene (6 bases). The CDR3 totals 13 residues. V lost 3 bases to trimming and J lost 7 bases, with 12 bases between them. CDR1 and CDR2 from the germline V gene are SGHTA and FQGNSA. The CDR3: CASSFSGHVTQYF. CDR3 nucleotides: TGTGCCAGCAGCTTCTCGGGACATGTGACCCAGTACTTC. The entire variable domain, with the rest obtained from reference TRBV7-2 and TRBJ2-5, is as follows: GAGVSQSPSNKVTEKGKDVELRCDPISGHTALYWYRQSLGQGLEFLIYFQGNSAPDKSGLPSDRFSAERTGGSVSTLTIQRTQQEDSAVYLCASSFSGHVTQYFGPGTRLLVL.

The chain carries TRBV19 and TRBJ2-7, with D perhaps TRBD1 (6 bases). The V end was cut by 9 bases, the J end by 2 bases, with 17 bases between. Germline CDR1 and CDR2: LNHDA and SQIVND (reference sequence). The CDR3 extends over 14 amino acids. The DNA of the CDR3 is TGTGCCAGCCAAAGGGACAACCCCCCCTACGAGCAGTACTTC. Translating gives CASQRDNPPYEQYF.

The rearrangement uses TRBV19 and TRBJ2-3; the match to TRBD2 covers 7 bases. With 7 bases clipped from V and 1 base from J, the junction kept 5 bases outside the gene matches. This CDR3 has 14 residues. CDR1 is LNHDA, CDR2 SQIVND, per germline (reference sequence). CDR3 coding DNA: TGTGCCAGTATCAGCCGGGAGGGCACAGATACGCAGTATTTT. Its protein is CASISREGTDTQYF.

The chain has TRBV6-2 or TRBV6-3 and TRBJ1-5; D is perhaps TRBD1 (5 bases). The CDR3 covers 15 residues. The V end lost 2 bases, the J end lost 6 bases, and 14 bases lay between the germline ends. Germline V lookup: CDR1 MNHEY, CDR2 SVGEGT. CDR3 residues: CASSYVGGSSQPQHF. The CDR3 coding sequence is TGTGCCAGCAGTTACGTCGGGGGAAGTAGTCAGCCCCAGCATTTT.

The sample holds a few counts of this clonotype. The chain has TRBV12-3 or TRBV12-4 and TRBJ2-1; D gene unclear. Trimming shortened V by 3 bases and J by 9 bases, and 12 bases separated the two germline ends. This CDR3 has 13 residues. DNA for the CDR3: TGTGCCAGCAGTTTGTTTAGCTCCCCTGAGCAGTTCTTC. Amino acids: CASSLFSSPEQFF.

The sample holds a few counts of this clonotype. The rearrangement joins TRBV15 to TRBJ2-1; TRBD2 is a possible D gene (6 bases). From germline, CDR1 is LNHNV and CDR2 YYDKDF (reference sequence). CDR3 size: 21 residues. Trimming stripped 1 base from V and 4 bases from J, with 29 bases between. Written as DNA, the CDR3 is TGTGCCACCAGCAGAGTAGGTCCGGGAGCGGATCAGGCTTTCTTATACAATGAGCAGTTCTTC. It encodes CATSRVGPGADQAFLYNEQFF.